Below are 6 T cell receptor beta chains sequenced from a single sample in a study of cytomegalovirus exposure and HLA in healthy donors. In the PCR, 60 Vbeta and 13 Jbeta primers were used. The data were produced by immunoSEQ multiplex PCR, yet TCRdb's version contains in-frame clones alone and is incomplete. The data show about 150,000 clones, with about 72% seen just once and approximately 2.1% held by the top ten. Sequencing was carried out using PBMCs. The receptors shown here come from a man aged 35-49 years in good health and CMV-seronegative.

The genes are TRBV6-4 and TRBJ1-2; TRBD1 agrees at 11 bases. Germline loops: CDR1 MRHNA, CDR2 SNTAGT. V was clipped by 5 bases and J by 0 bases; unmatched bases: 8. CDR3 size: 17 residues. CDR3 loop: CASSRTGGAGPNYGYTF. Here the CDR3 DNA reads TGTGCCAGCAGTCGGACAGGGGGCGCCGGCCCTAACTATGGCTACACCTTC.

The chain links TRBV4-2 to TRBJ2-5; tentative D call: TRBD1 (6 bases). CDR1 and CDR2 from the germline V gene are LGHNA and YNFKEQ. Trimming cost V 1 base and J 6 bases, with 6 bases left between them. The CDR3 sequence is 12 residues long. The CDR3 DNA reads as TGTGCCAGCAGCCAAGGGGGGCAGACCCAGTACTTC. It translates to CASSQGGQTQYF.

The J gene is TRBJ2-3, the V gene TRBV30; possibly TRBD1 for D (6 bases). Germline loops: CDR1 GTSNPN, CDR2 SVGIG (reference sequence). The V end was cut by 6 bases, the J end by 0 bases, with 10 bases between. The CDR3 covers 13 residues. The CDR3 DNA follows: TGTGCCTGTGGACAGATCAGCACAGATACGCAGTATTTT. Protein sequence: CACGQISTDTQYF.

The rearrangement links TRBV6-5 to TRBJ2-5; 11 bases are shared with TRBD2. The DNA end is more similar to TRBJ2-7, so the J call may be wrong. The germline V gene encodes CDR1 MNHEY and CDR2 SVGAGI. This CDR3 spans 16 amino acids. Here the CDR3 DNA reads TGTGCCAGCAGTTCTACTAGCGGGAGATACTCCTACGAGCAGTACTTC. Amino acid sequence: CASSSTSGRYSYEQYF.

The CDR3 DNA reads TGTGCCAGCAGTTACGCGGCTCAGGGGACCTACGAGCAGTACTTC. Its translation is CASSYAAQGTYEQYF. The rearrangement links TRBV6-5 to TRBJ2-7; D is perhaps TRBD1 (6 bases). The germline V gene encodes CDR1 MNHEY and CDR2 SVGAGI. The V end lost 2 bases, the J end lost 2 bases, and 13 bases lay between the germline ends. The CDR3 sequence is 15 residues long.

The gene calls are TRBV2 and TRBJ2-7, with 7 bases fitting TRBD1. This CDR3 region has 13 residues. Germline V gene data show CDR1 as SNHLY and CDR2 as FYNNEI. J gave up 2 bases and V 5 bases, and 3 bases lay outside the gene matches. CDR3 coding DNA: TGTGCCAGCAGTCGGGACAGAGCCTACGAGCAGTACTTC. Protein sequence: CASSRDRAYEQYF. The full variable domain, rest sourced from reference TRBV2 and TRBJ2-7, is EPEVTQTPSHQVTQMGQEVILRCVPISNHLYFYWYRQILGQKVEFLVSFYNNEISEKSEIFDDQFSVERPDGSNFTLKIRSTKLEDSAMYFCASSRDRAYEQYFGPGTRLTVT.